Following are 17 T cell receptor beta chains from one sample sequenced in a study of tumor and adjacent non-tumor tissue in lung cancer. This sample's RNA came from whole unsorted tissue. Three rounds of nested PCR, following a modified ARM-PCR protocol, produced the TCRbeta library. TCRdb re-derived calls from the multiplex PCR reads in MiXCR, one entry per CDR3 protein. The profile shows around 99,000 distinct CDR3 sequences, roughly 73% of them singletons. The material sequenced was lung tumor tissue. The receptors stem from a woman aged 55 to 70 with non-small cell lung cancer.

In regard to this clonotype: The conserved phenylalanine or tryptophan normally closing the CDR3 is absent here, so this likely arose from a read error. This chain links TRBV6-5 with TRBJ2-1; possible D gene TRBD1, 5 bases. The CDR3 is 12 amino acids. Germline CDR1 and CDR2: MNHEY and SVGAGI. CDR3 protein: CASNYSNREQFV. In DNA form, the CDR3 reads TGTGCCAGCAATTACTCGAACAGGGAGCAGTTCGTC.

Of note for this clonotype: This could be a read error, since a much larger clone is one nucleotide away. The V gene is TRBV20-1, the J gene TRBJ1-1; the match to TRBD1 covers 9 bases. J lost 3 bases, V lost 1 base, and 6 bases had no gene match. The CDR3 is made up of 15 amino acids. The germline CDR1 and CDR2 sequences are DFQATT and SNEGSKA (reference sequence). The CDR3 region is CSARGYRGRDTEAFF. As DNA, the CDR3 is TGCAGTGCTAGAGGATACAGGGGGCGTGACACTGAAGCTTTCTTT.

As regards this clonotype: A read error may produce the germline difference seen at one junction end. The rearrangement links TRBV5-6 to TRBJ2-2, with D maybe TRBD2 (5 bases). CDR3 length: 12 residues. CDR1 and CDR2 from the germline V gene are SGHDT and YYEEEE. CDR3 nucleotide sequence: TGCGCAAGCGGCAGACCTACCGGGGAGCTGTTTTTT. Its protein is CASGRPTGELFF.

Details on this clonotype: A much larger clone is a single base away; this may be a read error. The chain links TRBV6-1 to TRBJ1-3; D is ambiguous. Per germline, CDR1 MNHNS and CDR2 SASEGT. The CDR3 is 15 residues long. The CDR3, as DNA: TGTGCCAGCAGTGTAACGGGGAGTCGTGGAAACACCATGTATTTT. This codes for CASSVTGSRGNTMYF.

This clonotype showed up just once. This may arise from a read error, as a much more abundant clone is one base away. The rearrangement links TRBV29-1 to TRBJ2-3; weak D call: TRBD2 (6 bases). This CDR3 is 11 amino acids long. Germline CDR1 is SQVTM and CDR2 is ANQGSEA. The CDR3 sequence is CSVEEGDMQYF. The CDR3 DNA reads TGCAGCGTTGAGGAGGGAGATATGCAGTATTTT.

The chain uses TRBV6-1 and TRBJ2-3; no clear D gene. The germline V and J ends were trimmed by 10 bases and 0 bases, with 23 bases remaining between them. Looked up from germline, CDR1 is MNHNS and CDR2 is SASEGT. The CDR3 covers 17 residues. The CDR3 sequence: CANSLAPGPPSTDTQYF. The CDR3 coding sequence is TGTGCCAACAGCCTGGCCCCGGGTCCTCCTAGCACAGATACGCAGTATTTT.

As regards this clonotype: Since a much larger clone is just one base distant, this may be a read error. This chain connects TRBV20-1 to TRBJ2-2, with TRBD2 matching 8 bases. Germline lookup yields CDR1 DFQATT and CDR2 SNEGSKA (reference sequence). This CDR3 has 14 residues. CDR3 DNA: TGCAGTGCTAGATGGCTAGCGGGCACCGGGGACCTGTTTTTT. Its protein is CSARWLAGTGDLFF.

This clonotype was observed once. Given the absence of the conserved phenylalanine or tryptophan at the CDR3 end, a read error is likely. This chain joins TRBV11-2 and TRBJ1-1, with D maybe TRBD1 (5 bases). The CDR3 runs 14 residues. The germline V and J ends were trimmed by 3 bases and 6 bases, with 14 bases remaining between them. CDR1 and CDR2 (germline): SGHAT, FQNNGV. CDR3 sequence reads: CASSFTTGVAEAFY. In DNA, the CDR3 is TGTGCCAGCAGCTTCACGACGGGGGTGGCTGAAGCTTTCTAT.

This clonotype was seen a few times. This chain connects TRBV28 to TRBJ1-1, with 9 bases that match TRBD1. The ends lost 9 bases at V and 1 base at J; junction bases unmatched: 6. The CDR3 loop spans 14 amino acids. Germline V gene sequence: CDR1 MDHEN, CDR2 SYDVKM. Here the CDR3 reads CASGQGQGNTEAFF. Here the CDR3 DNA reads TGTGCCAGTGGGCAGGGACAGGGGAACACTGAAGCTTTCTTT.

In this sample, this clonotype turned up once. This chain connects TRBV11-3 to TRBJ2-1, with 15 bases that match TRBD2. This CDR3 region has 19 residues. CDR1 and CDR2 from the germline V gene are SGHNT and YENEEA. The CDR3, as DNA: TGTTTCAGCAGCCGCCAGGGACTAGCGGGGGGAAGGTCCTACAATGAGCAGTTCTTC. Amino acids: CFSSRQGLAGGRSYNEQFF.

At least ten counts were recorded for this clonotype. This chain connects TRBV6-5 to TRBJ2-7; 7 bases line up with TRBD2. V lost 6 bases to trimming and J lost 1 base; unmatched junction nucleotides: 6. Per the germline V gene, CDR1 is MNHEY and CDR2 is SVGAGI. CDR3 length: 14 amino acids. For the CDR3, the DNA is TGTGCCAGCAGCCCCGGGACTAAATCCTACGAGCAGTACTTC. Translating gives CASSPGTKSYEQYF.

About this clonotype itself: A single base separates this from a much larger clone, so it may be a read error. The genes are TRBV6-2 or TRBV6-3 and TRBJ1-5; 9 nucleotides match TRBD1. The CDR3 length is 15 residues. Germline-derived CDR1 and CDR2 are MNHEY and SVGEGT. The CDR3 is CASGQGYNRNQAQHF. The CDR3 region has the DNA TGTGCCAGTGGACAGGGGTACAATAGGAATCAGGCCCAGCATTTT.

This clonotype showed up just a few times. One base away lies a much larger clone, so this may be a sequencing read error. The genes are TRBV4-3 and TRBJ1-2; D gene uncertain. Deletions cut 1 base from V and 6 bases from J, with 9 bases between. The CDR3 length is 13 residues. Looked up from germline, CDR1 is LGHNA and CDR2 is YSLEER. CDR3 sequence (DNA): TGCGCCAGCAGCCAAGGGTCAGTGGATGGCTACACCTTC. Amino acid sequence: CASSQGSVDGYTF.

This clonotype was counted many times. V usage is TRBV6-2 or TRBV6-3 and J usage is TRBJ2-7; 8 bases line up with TRBD2. Looked up from germline, CDR1 is MNHEY and CDR2 is SVGEGT. The junction had 4 bases not matched to a gene; V was cut back by 6 bases and J by 6 bases. This CDR3 has 12 residues. The CDR3 region has the DNA TGTGCCAGCAGGAGCGGGAGCGGCGAGCAGTACTTC. It yields the protein CASRSGSGEQYF.

A note on this clonotype: It is likely a read error, because the conserved phenylalanine at the end of the CDR3 is missing. This chain connects TRBV11-2 to TRBJ2-7, with TRBD1 matching 9 bases. The CDR3 is 15 residues long. The V and J ends lost 5 bases and 4 bases, in that order; junction bases with no gene match: 9. The germline V gene has CDR1 SGHAT and CDR2 FQNNGV. The chain's CDR3 is CASSPRPGQGYEQYI. The CDR3, as DNA: TGTGCCAGCAGCCCACGCCCCGGACAGGGGTACGAGCAGTACATC.

Worth noting for this clonotype: The germline gene is not matched at one end of the junction; a read error may be the cause. The chain links TRBV6-5 to TRBJ2-5; weak D call: TRBD2 (7 bases). Germline V gene sequence: CDR1 MNHEY, CDR2 SVGAGI. CDR3 size: 15 residues. CDR3 bases: TGTACCAGCAGAGGACTAGGGGGGGTGTGGGGGACCCACTACTTC. It is translated as CTSRGLGGVWGTHYF.

Of note for this clonotype: An end of the junction does not agree with germline; a read error may underlie this. The CDR3 DNA sequence: TGCAGCGTTCACGGCCAAGAGACCCAGTATTTC. This encodes CSVHGQETQYF. V and J are TRBV29-1 and TRBJ2-5; D is undetermined. Looked up from germline, CDR1 is SQVTM and CDR2 is ANQGSEA. The CDR3 runs to 11 residues.